This T cell receptor (beta chain) appears in the sequencing data of a study of regulatory T cells in long-lasting Graves disease (dated by TCRdb to the early 2020s). Context from the whole study: In the newly diagnosed Graves' disease group, patients had been taking antithyroid drugs for less than 3 months. Peripheral blood TCR sequencing and RNA sequencing compared persistent Graves' disease patients with newly diagnosed Graves' disease patients. The study was registered as a clinical trial and conducted in China. A total of around 35 samples underwent TCR sequencing, from around 13 patients with persistent Graves' disease and 20 or so patients with newly diagnosed Graves' disease.

Findings and caveats that apply to the study as a whole: Only peripheral blood was studied, because thyroid tissue, the primary lesion, was inaccessible. As a limitation, the authors acknowledged that the small sample size may reduce accuracy. Persistent Graves' disease patients showed lower TCR Shannon entropy and fewer highly expanded clones than newly diagnosed patients, suggesting clonal expansion. Only the TCR beta chain was sequenced and analyzed. Patients with persistent disease shared more public clonotypes (around 2,500) than newly diagnosed patients did (approximately 990).

The time point label corresponds to: newly diagnosed GD, antithyroid drugs for less than 3 months. For both TCR sequencing and RNA sequencing, RNA was extracted from PBMCs in TRIzol. The diagnosis of Graves' disease was made according to American Thyroid Association guidelines. Patients for the study were recruited at an endocrinology department in Xi'an, China. From each patient, 7.5 to 10 milliliters of peripheral blood was collected into an EDTA anticoagulant tube. Ficoll Paque Plus density gradient separation was used to isolate PBMCs, and no additional T cell sorting was done. An Agilent 2100 Bioanalyzer and agarose gel were used to check RNA quality, while a NanoDrop 2000 measured RNA concentration. This clonotype was recorded many times. This clone's antigen is unknown. Base qualities are missing; no much larger clone stands one base away. To prepare the library, multiplex PCR was applied. Data came from an Illumina HiSeq 4000. CDR3 regions were amplified by Arm-PCR with iRepertoire HTBI primers to construct TCR beta libraries. Before sequencing, the PCR products went through gel purification. On the study's bioinformatics: Gene usage analysis of CDR3 amino acid clonotypes used the approximately 62 TRBV and more than 13 TRBJ segments found across samples. COPE and FqMerger were used to merge the filtered high-quality paired reads into contigs. BLAST was used to align contigs to the IMGT TRBV, TRBD and TRBJ reference genes, and CDR3 was defined following IMGT. Clonotypes above 0.1% frequency were classified as highly expanded clones. Shannon entropy was used to measure repertoire diversity, and the Gini coefficient was used to measure V-J evenness. Public clonotypes were defined as clonotypes shared by more than one individual. TCRdb trimmed the raw reads at Q25, called clones with MiXCR and kept productive beta chains. CDR3 protein sequences are deduplicated, and each keeps its most common genes and DNA. These V and J calls rely on TCRdb rather than the paper's analysis. The sample records roughly 320,000 distinct CDR3 sequences, approximately 16% of which are singletons. In total, the top ten clones hold roughly 29% of the sample.

This same sample was also part of a study on T cells in Graves' hyperthyroidism and ophthalmopathy. The second paper further reports: Stable Graves' hyperthyroidism was defined as the absence of progression to ophthalmopathy over 18 months of follow-up. Hyperthyroidism patients were newly diagnosed, had a disease duration of under 2 months, and were aged 18 to 65 years. Any patient with an uncontrolled infection, another autoimmune disease, pregnancy or lactation was excluded. Diagnoses were established on the basis of clinical symptoms, serum thyroxine and TRAb, thyroid ultrasound, and orbital computed tomography. The first round of RT-PCR for the TCR CDR3 was performed with the HTBI primer set and the Qiagen OneStep RT-PCR kit. Most expanded thyroid clonotypes (frequency above 0.001) were also detected in blood, suggesting blood repertoires may reflect thyroid immune responses. In cross-validation, a model built on a 13 V-J signature told ophthalmopathy apart from stable hyperthyroidism with about 90% sensitivity and around 83% specificity, and in testing the same model reached 80%/75%. In validation, the model predicted progression to ophthalmopathy a median of roughly six months before onset, with around 70% sensitivity and almost 75% specificity. TCR V-J signatures able to tell the groups apart were searched for in a discovery cohort of about a hundred patients, of whom 43 had Graves' ophthalmopathy and about 60 had stable Graves' hyperthyroidism. Prospective prediction of ophthalmopathy was tested in an independent validation cohort of some 20 hyperthyroidism patients and roughly 16 patients who later progressed to ophthalmopathy. The 100 discovery patients were randomly split 7:3 into training and test sets. In about six Graves' hyperthyroidism patients, the study also compared T-cell repertoires from thyroid tissue with T-cell repertoires from blood. Following sampling, methimazole starting at 30 mg daily was given to hyperthyroidism patients, and high-dose intravenous methylprednisolone was given to ophthalmopathy patients. Libraries were constructed in a second round of multiplex PCR, after which size selection and purification were performed. Paired-end sequencing of the libraries was performed with 100 bp reads on an Illumina HiSeq2000. Raw data were processed with SOAPnuke, discarding reads with adapters, uncalled bases, mean Phred below 15, or no exact constant-primer or identifier match. COPE v1.2.5 was used to merge high-quality paired reads, and clonotypes were defined as unique nucleotide sequences. MiTCR v1.1 was used to align clonotypes to the IMGT TRBV, TRBD and TRBJ reference segments. The analysis included only V-J combinations with a frequency above 0.0001, which together covered around 99% of the repertoires. A TCS score was defined as the ratio between F50 (clonal expansion) and ExV (chaos), using BLOSUM62-based TCRdist between CDR3 peptides within each V-J. Welch's t-statistics and random forest reduced around 510 V-J features to 10 to 15, which were used in a naive Bayes classifier (R e1071). No statistical method was used to fix the sample size in advance, and group allocation was not hidden from the investigators. According to the paper, TCR Vbeta CDR3 sequencing was carried out on some 130 peripheral blood samples, which came from fewer than 50 ophthalmopathy, approximately 72 hyperthyroidism and about 17 progressor patients.

This receptor was taken from a man aged 35 to 55 with Graves disease. Donor details come from another sample of the same person, matched by shared clones. The sequenced sample was peripheral blood mononuclear cells (PBMCs), obtained at new diagnosis, from a patient treated with antithyroid drugs.

The bases are TGTGCCAGCTACTACCACACTCCGGGCCGATCGGGACCCAATGAAAAACTGTTTTTT. It is translated as CASYYHTPGRSGPNEKLFF. The rearrangement combines TRBV28 with TRBJ1-4; TRBD1 is a possible D gene, resting on 5 matching bases. CDR1 MDHEN and CDR2 SYDVKM were looked up in the germline V gene. V is reduced by 8 bases and J by 5 bases, leaving a spacing of 30 bases between them. From the cysteine up to the phenylalanine, the CDR3 has a length of 19 residues. This entry keeps only the CDR3 DNA: 57 bases, framed from base 1.